The entry below describes one T cell receptor beta chain. Its antigen is currently unknown. The data originate from a study of post-analysis software for immune sequencing data. Across the whole study: Disease courses included relapsing-remitting, secondary progressive and progressive-relapsing multiple sclerosis.

Each TCR beta cDNA library carried unique molecular identifiers. A population of about 0.95 to 10 million T cells gave rise to a few hundred thousand cDNA molecules. MiXCR, run by TCRdb on the PCR reads, gives a single entry per CDR3 protein. The table lists fewer than 550,000 distinct CDR3 sequences, around 36% of them singletons, with less than 6% in the top ten. Trimming cost V 8 bases and J 9 bases; bases outside gene matches: 13. The CDR3 has 14 amino acids. CDR1 and CDR2 (germline): DFQATT, SNEGSKA (reference sequence). Findings and limits, study-wide: Samples sharing a preparation batch grouped tightly together when assessed by F measure. People with multiple sclerosis had a significantly lower normalized Chao1 diversity than controls did. Patients showed TRBV5-6, TRBV5-1 and TRBV20-1 among five TRBV segments more frequent than in controls.

The chain uses TRBV20-1 and TRBJ1-6, with 7 bases fitting TRBD1. Input material: blood. This TCR came from a girl aged 2-17 years with multiple sclerosis. The CDR3 here is CSTMPGQVGSPLHF. In DNA form, the CDR3 reads TGCAGTACTATGCCCGGACAGGTCGGTTCACCCCTCCACTTT.